There are many counts of the clone carrying this TCR beta chain. The sample originates from a study of T cells after posttransplantation cyclophosphamide. The method was immunoSEQ multiplex PCR; TCRdb's version includes in-frame clones alone and lacks a portion of them. The sample holds 40,000 or so clones, and no clone turns up only once. The CDR3 loop spans 12 amino acids. The V and J ends lost 7 bases and 4 bases respectively, with 11 bases between them. Germline V gene data show CDR1 as SGHDT and CDR2 as YYEEEE. Sequencing input: PBMCs. The rearrangement joins TRBV5-6 to TRBJ1-1; D unresolved. The receptor was isolated from a man aged 30 to 45 in good health and a related stem cell transplant donor. DNA for the CDR3: TGTGCCAGCGGAATCGGGTCCACTGAAGCTTTCTTT. The encoded protein is CASGIGSTEAFF.